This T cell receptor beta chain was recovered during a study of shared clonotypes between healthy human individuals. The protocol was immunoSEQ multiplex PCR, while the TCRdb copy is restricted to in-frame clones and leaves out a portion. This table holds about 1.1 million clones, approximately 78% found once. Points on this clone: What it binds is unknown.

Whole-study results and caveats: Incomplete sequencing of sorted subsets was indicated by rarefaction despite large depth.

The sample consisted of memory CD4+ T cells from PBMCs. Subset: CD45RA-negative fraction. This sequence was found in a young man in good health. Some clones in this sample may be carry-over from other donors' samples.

The CDR3 DNA reads TGTGCCAGCAGCTTAGCGGGGGGGACTTTGCAGTTCTTC. It yields the protein CASSLAGGTLQFF. The chain uses TRBV7-9 and TRBJ2-1; 7 bases are shared with TRBD2. Losses at the gene ends were 0 bases for V and 12 bases for J; bases not matched to a gene: 5. CDR3 length equals 13 residues. CDR1 and CDR2 from the germline V gene are SEHNR and FQNEAQ (reference sequence). Full variable domain (outside the CDR3, taken from reference TRBV7-9 and TRBJ2-1): DTGVSQNPRHKITKRGQNVTFRCDPISEHNRLYWYRQTLGQGPEFLTYFQNEAQLEKSRLLSDRFSAERPKGSFSTLEIQRTEQGDSAMYLCASSLAGGTLQFFGPGTRLTVL.